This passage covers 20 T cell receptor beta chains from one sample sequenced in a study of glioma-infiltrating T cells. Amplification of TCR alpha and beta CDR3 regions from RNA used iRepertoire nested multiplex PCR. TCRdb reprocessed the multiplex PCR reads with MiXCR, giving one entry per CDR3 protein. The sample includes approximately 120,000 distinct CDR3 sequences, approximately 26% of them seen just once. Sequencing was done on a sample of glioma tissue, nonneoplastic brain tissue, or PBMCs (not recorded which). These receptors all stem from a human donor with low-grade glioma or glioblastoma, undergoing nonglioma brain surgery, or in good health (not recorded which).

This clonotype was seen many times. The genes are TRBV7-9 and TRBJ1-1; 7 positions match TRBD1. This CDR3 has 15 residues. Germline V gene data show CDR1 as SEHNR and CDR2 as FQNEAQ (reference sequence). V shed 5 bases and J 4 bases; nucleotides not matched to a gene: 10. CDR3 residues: CASSPQGQAGTEAFF. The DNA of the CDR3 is TGTGCCAGCAGCCCTCAAGGACAGGCGGGCACTGAAGCTTTCTTT.

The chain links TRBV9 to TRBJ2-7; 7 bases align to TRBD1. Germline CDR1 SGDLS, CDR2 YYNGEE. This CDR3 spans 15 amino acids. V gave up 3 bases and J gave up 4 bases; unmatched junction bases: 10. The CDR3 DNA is TGTGCCAGCAGCGGGGCGTCAGGGGGTCTGTACGAGCAGTACTTC. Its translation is CASSGASGGLYEQYF. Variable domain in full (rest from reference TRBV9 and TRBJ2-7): DSGVTQTPKHLITATGQRVTLRCSPRSGDLSVYWYQQSLDQGLQFLIQYYNGEERAKGNILERFSAQQFPDLHSELNLSSLELGDSALYFCASSGASGGLYEQYFGPGTRLTVT.

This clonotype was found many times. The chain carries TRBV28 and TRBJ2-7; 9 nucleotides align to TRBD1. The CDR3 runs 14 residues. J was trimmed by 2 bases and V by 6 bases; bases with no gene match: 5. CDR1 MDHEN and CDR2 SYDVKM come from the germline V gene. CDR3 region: CASSETGGPYEQYF. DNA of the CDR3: TGTGCCAGCAGCGAAACAGGGGGCCCCTACGAGCAGTACTTC.

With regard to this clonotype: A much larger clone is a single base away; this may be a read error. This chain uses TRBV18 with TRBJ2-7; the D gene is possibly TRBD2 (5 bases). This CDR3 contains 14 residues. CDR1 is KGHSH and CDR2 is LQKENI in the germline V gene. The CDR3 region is CARSPSASSYEQYF. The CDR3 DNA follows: TGTGCCAGGTCACCGTCGGCTAGCAGCTACGAGCAGTACTTC. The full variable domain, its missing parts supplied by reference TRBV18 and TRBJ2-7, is NAGVMQNPRHLVRRRGQEARLRCSPMKGHSHVYWYRQLPEEGLKFMVYLQKENIIDESGMPKERFSAEFPKEGPSILRIQQVVRGDSAAYFCARSPSASSYEQYFGPGTRLTVT.

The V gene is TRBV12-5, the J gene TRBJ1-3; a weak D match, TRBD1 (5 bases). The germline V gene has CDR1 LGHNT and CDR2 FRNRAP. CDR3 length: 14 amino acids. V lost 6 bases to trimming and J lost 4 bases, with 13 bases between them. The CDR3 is CASGSDRTGNTIYF. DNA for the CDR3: TGTGCTAGTGGCTCCGATAGGACAGGAAACACCATATATTTT.

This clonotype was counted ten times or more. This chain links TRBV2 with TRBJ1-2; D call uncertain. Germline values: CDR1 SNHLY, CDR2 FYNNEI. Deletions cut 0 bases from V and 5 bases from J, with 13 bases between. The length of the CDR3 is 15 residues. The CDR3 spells CASSEAEQTLYGYTF. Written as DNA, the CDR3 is TGTGCCAGCAGTGAAGCCGAACAGACCCTTTATGGCTACACCTTC.

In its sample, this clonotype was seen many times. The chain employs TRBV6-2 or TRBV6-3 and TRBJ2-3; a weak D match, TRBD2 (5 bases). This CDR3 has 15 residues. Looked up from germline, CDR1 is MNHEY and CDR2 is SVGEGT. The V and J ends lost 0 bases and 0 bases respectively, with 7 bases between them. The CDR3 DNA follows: TGTGCCAGCAGTTACTCAGCGGCTAGCACAGATACGCAGTATTTT. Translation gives CASSYSAASTDTQYF.

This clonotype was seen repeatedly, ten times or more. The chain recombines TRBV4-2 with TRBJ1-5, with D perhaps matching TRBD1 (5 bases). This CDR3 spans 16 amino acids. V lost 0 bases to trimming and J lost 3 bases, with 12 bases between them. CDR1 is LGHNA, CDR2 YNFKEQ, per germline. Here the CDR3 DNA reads TGTGCCAGCAGCCAAGACGGAGGGGTAGACAATCAGCCCCAGCATTTT. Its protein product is CASSQDGGVDNQPQHF.

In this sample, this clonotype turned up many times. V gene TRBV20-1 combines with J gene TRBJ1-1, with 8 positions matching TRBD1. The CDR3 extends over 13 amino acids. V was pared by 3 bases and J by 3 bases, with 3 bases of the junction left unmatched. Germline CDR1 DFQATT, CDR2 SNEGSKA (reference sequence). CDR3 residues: CSASSTGDTEAFF. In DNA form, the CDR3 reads TGCAGTGCTAGTTCGACAGGGGACACTGAAGCTTTCTTT.

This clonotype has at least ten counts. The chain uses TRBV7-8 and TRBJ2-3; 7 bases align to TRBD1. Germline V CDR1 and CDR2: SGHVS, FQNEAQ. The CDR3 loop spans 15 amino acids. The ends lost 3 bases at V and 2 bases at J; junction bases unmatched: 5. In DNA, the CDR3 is TGTGCCAGCAGCTTGAACAGGGGTAACACAGATACGCAGTATTTT. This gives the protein CASSLNRGNTDTQYF.

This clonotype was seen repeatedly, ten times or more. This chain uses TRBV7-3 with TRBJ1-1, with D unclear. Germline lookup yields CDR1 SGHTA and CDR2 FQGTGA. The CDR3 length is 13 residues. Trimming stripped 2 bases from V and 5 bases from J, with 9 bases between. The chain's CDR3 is CASSLGMRTEAFF. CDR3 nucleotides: TGTGCCAGCAGCTTAGGGATGCGAACTGAAGCTTTCTTT.

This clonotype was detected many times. In nucleotides, the CDR3 is TGTGCCAGCAGTTACTCGACTAGCGGGGGCCCCTCCTACAATGAGCAGTTCTTC. Protein sequence: CASSYSTSGGPSYNEQFF. The chain combines TRBV6-2 or TRBV6-3 with TRBJ2-1; 12 bases fit TRBD2. The CDR3 consists of 18 residues. The germline gives CDR1 MNHEY, CDR2 SVGEGT. Trimming at V came to 0 bases and at J to 0 bases, leaving 3 bases not matched to a gene.

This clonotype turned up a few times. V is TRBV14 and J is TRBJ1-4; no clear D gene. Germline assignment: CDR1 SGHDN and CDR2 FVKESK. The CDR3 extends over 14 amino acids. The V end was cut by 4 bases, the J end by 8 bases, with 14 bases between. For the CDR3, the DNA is TGTGCCAGCAGCCTTAGGGCTCCGGGGGAAAAACTGTTTTTT. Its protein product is CASSLRAPGEKLFF.

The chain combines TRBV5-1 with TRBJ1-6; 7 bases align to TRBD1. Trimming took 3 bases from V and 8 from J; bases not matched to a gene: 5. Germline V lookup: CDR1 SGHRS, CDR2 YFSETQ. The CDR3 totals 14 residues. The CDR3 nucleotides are TGCGCCAGCAGCTCGGGACAGTTAGATTCACCCCTCCACTTT. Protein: CASSSGQLDSPLHF.

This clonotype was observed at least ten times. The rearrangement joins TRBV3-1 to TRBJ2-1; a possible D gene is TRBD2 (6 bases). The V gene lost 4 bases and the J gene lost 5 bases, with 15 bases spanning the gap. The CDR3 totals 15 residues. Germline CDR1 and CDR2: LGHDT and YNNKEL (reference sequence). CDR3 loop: CASSPRETPHNEQFF. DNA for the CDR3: TGTGCCAGCAGCCCCCGGGAGACCCCTCACAATGAGCAGTTCTTC.

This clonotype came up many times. CDR3 protein: CASSPGWVGDMIGANVLTF. The CDR3 nucleotides read TGTGCCAGCAGCCCTGGCTGGGTAGGCGACATGATTGGGGCCAACGTCCTGACTTTC. This chain links TRBV7-3 with TRBJ2-6, with D uncertain. Per the germline V gene, CDR1 is SGHTA and CDR2 is FQGTGA. Trimming pared 5 bases from V and 3 bases from J, leaving 23 bases between. The CDR3 spans 19 residues.

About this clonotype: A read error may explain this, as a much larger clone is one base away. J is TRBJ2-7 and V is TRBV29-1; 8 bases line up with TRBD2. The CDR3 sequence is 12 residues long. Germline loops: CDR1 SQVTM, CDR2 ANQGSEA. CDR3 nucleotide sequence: TGCAGCGTCCGGGGGGGCGAGAACGAGAAGTACTTC. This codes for CSVRGGENEKYF.

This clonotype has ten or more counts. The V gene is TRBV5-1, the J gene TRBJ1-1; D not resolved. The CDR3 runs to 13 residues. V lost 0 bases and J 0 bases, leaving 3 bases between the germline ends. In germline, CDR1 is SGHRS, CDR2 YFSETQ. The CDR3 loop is CASSLVVNTEAFF. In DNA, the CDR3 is TGCGCCAGCAGCTTGGTGGTGAACACTGAAGCTTTCTTT.

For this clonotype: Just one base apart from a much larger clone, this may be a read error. CDR3 nucleotide sequence: TGTGCCAGCAGCCCCAGGGAGAGCTCCTACAATAAGCAGTTCTTC. This translates into CASSPRESSYNKQFF. This chain connects TRBV7-6 to TRBJ2-1; D is perhaps TRBD1 or TRBD2 (5 bases each). This CDR3 region has 15 residues. CDR1 SGHVS and CDR2 FNYEAQ come from the germline V gene.

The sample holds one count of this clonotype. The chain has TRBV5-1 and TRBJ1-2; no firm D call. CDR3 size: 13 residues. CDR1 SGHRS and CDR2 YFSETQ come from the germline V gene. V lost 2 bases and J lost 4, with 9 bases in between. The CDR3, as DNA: TGCGCCAGCAGCTTTGGGAAAGGCTATGGCTACACCTTC. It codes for CASSFGKGYGYTF.